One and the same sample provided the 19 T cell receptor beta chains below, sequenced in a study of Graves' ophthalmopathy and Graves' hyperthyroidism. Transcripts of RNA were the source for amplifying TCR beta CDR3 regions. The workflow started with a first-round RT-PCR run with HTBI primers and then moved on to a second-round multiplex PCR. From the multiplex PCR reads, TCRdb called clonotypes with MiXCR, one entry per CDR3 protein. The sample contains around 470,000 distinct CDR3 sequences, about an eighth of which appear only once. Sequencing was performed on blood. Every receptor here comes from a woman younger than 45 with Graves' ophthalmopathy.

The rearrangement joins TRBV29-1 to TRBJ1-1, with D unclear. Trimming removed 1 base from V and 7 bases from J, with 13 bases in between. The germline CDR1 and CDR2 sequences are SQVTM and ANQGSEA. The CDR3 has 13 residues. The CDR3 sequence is CSVEVRSWGEAFF. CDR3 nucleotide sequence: TGCAGCGTTGAAGTGAGGAGTTGGGGTGAAGCTTTCTTT. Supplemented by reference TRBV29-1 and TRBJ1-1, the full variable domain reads SAVISQKPSRDICQRGTSLTIQCQVDSQVTMMFWYRQQPGQSLTLIATANQGSEATYESGFVIDKFPISRPNLTFSTLTVSNMSPEDSSIYLCSVEVRSWGEAFFGQGTRLTVV.

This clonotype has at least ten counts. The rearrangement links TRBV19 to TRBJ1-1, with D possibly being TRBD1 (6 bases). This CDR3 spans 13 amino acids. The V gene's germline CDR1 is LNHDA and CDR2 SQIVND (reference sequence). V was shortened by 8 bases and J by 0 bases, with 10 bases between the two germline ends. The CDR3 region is CASARGMNTEAFF. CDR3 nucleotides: TGTGCCAGTGCGAGGGGGATGAACACTGAAGCTTTCTTT.

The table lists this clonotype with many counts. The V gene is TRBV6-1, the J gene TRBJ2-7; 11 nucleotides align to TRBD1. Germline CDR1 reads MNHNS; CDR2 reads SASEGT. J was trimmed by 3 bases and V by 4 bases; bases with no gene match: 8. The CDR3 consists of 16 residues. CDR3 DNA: TGTGCCAGCAGTGTGGCTGGGACAGGGGGGCACTACGAGCAGTACTTC. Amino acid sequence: CASSVAGTGGHYEQYF.

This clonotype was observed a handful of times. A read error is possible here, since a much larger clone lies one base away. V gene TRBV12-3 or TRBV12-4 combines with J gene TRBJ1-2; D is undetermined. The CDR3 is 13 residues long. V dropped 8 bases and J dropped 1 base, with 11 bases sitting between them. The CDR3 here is CASCPSLNYGYTF. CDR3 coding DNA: TGTGCCAGCTGCCCTTCCCTTAACTATGGCTACACCTTC.

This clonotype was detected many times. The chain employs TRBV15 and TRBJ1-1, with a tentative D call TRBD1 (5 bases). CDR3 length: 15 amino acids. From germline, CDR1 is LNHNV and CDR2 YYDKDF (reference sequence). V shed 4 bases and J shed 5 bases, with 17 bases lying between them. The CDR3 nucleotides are TGTGCCACCAGCACATCTGCAGGGTTGGGAACTGAAGCTTTCTTT. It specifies CATSTSAGLGTEAFF.

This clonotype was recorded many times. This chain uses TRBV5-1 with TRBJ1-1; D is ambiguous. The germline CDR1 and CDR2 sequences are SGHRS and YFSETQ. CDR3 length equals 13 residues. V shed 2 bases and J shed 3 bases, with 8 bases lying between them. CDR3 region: CASSFEVHTEAFF. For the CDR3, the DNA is TGCGCCAGCAGCTTCGAAGTTCACACTGAAGCTTTCTTT. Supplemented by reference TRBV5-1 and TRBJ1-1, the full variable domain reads KAGVTQTPRYLIKTRGQQVTLSCSPISGHRSVSWYQQTPGQGLQFLFEYFSETQRNKGNFPGRFSGRQFSNSRSEMNVSTLELGDSALYLCASSFEVHTEAFFGQGTRLTVV.

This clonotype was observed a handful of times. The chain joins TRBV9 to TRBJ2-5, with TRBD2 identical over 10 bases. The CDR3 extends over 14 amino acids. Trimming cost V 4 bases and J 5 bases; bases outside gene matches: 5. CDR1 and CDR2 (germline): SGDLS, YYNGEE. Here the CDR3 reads CASSKSGRAETQYF. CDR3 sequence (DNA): TGTGCCAGCAGCAAAAGCGGGAGGGCGGAGACCCAGTACTTC.

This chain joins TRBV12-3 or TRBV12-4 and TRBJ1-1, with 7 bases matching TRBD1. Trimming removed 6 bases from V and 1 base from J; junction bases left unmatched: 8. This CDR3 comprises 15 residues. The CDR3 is CASRPTGPKNTEAFF. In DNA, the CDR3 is TGTGCCAGCAGGCCGACAGGGCCCAAGAACACTGAAGCTTTCTTT.

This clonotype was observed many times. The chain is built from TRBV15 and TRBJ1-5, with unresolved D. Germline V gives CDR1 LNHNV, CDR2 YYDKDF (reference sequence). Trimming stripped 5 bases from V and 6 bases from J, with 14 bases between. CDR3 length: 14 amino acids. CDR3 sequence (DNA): TGTGCCACCAGCGGTCTGGAGGGCGGTCAGCCCCAGCATTTT. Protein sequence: CATSGLEGGQPQHF.

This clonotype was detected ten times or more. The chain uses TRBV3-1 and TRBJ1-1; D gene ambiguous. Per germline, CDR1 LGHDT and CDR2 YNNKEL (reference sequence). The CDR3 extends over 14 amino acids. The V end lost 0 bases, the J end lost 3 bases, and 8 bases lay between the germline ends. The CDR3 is CASSQDRIDTEAFF. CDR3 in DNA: TGTGCCAGCAGCCAAGATCGTATTGACACTGAAGCTTTCTTT. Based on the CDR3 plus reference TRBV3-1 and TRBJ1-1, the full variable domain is DTAVSQTPKYLVTQMGNDKSIKCEQNLGHDTMYWYKQDSKKFLKIMFSYNNKELIINETVPNRFSPKSPDKAHLNLHINSLELGDSAVYFCASSQDRIDTEAFFGQGTRLTVV.

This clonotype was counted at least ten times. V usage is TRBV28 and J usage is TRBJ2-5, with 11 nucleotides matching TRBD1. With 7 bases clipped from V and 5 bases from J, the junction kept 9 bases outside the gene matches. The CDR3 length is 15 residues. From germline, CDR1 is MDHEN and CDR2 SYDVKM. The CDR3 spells CASNPGQGALETQYF. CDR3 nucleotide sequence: TGTGCCAGCAACCCCGGACAGGGGGCTTTGGAGACCCAGTACTTC.

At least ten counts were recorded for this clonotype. The CDR3, as DNA: TGTGCCAGCAGCCCCCCCATTAGGACAGGGGGCACTGAAGCTTTCTTT. Translating gives CASSPPIRTGGTEAFF. The chain combines TRBV13 with TRBJ1-1; 10 bases agree with TRBD1. With 5 bases clipped from V and 4 bases from J, the junction kept 10 bases outside the gene matches. CDR3 size: 16 residues. Germline lookup yields CDR1 PRHDT and CDR2 FYEKMQ (reference sequence).

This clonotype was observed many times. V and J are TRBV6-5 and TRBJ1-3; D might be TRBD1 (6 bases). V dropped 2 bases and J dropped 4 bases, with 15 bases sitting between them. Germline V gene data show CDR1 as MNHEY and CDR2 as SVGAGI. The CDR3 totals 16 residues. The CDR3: CASSYGARTEGNTIYF. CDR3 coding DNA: TGTGCCAGCAGTTACGGCGCCCGGACAGAAGGAAACACCATATATTTT.

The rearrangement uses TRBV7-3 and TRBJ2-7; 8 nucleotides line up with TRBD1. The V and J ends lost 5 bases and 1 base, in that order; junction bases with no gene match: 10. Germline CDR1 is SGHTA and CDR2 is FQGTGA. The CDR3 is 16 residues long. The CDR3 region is CASSDPRDRHSYEQYF. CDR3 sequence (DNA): TGTGCCAGCAGCGACCCCCGGGACAGGCATTCCTACGAGCAGTACTTC.

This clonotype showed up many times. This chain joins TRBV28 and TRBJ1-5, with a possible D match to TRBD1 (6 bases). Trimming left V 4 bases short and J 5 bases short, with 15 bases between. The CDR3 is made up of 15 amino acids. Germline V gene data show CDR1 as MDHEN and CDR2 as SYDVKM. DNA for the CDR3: TGTGCCAGCAGTTCCCTCGAGAGGGGGGATCAGCCCCAGCATTTT. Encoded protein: CASSSLERGDQPQHF.

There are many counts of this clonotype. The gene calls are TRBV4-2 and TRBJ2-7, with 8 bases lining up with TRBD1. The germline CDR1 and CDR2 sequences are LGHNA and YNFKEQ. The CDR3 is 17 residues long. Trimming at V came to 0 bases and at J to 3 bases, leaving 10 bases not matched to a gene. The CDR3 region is CASSQDEKAGGVYEQYF. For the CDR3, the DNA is TGTGCCAGCAGCCAAGATGAAAAGGCAGGGGGCGTCTACGAGCAGTACTTC.

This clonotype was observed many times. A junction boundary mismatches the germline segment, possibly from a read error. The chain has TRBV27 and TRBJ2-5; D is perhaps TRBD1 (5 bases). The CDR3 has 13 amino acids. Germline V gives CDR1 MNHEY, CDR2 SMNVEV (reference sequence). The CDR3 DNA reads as TGTGCCAGCAGCTTATCTCAGGGTGAGACCCAGTACTTC. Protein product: CASSLSQGETQYF.

CDR3 in amino acids: CASSGEGDPYEQYF. DNA of the CDR3: TGTGCCAGCAGTGGGGAAGGGGACCCTTACGAGCAGTACTTC. The rearrangement joins TRBV6-1 to TRBJ2-7, with D perhaps given as TRBD1 or TRBD2 (5 bases each). Germline V gene lookup returns CDR1 MNHNS and CDR2 SASEGT. The CDR3 is 14 amino acids. Trimming shortened V by 4 bases and J by 4 bases, and 14 bases separated the two germline ends.

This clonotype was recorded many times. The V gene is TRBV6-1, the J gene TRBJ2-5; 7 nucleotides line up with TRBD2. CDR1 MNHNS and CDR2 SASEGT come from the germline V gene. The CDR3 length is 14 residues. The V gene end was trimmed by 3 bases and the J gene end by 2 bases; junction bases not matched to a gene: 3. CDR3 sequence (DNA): TGTGCCAGCAGTGACCCGGGACTACAAGAGACCCAGTACTTC. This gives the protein CASSDPGLQETQYF.